This T cell receptor (beta chain) was sequenced for a study of blood T cell repertoires in COVID-19. At the level of the study: The samples span acute and convalescent COVID-19 from the United States, Italy and Spain.

The repertoire was sequenced with immunoSEQ multiplex PCR; TCRdb's copy has only in-frame clones and lacks some. The table shows some 250,000 clones, with roughly 90% occurring only once. This CDR3 region has 16 residues. The genes are TRBV21-1 and TRBJ1-6. TRBV21-1 constitutes a pseudogene. This sequence originates from a woman aged 30 to 39 with acute COVID-19. Sample: PBMCs or T cells enriched from blood (not recorded which). Here the CDR3 reads CASPLFRWSYNSPLHF. For the CDR3, the DNA is TGTGCCAGCCCCTTGTTTCGGTGGTCCTATAATTCACCCCTCCACTTT.